This TCR beta chain was captured by sequencing in a study of beta chain features in type 1 diabetes. This clone was observed a few times. Its cognate antigen is unknown. CD4+ cells of the naive, central memory, regulatory and stem cell-like memory types were sorted via CD45RO/CCR7/CD25/CD127/CD95/CD27. Sequencing targeted expressed TCRB transcripts, as all isolated RNA had been reverse transcribed. Only in-frame clones appear in the TCRdb table, and some are missing; sequencing was by immunoSEQ multiplex PCR. The sample shows roughly 160,000 clones, around 8.6% of them seen only once. The length of the CDR3 is 12 residues. Germline-derived CDR1 and CDR2 are GTSNPN and SVGIG (reference sequence). The study, taken as a whole, reports: Type 1 diabetes patients showed a moderate but significant shortening of TCRB CDR3s in all four CD4+ subsets.

This TCR was sampled from a woman between 18 and 29 years old with type 1 diabetes. The chain couples TRBV30 to TRBJ2-5; TRBD2 is a possible D gene (6 bases). The J call is uncertain, as TRBJ2-7 better fits the DNA end. The sequenced sample was central memory CD4+ T cells from blood. CDR3 nucleotides: TGTGCCTGGAGGGAGGGCTCCTACGAGCAGTACTTC. Translating it yields CAWREGSYEQYF.